Listed below are T cell receptor beta chains from one sample, sequenced in a study of OX40 agonist ivuxolimab in advanced cancers. Profiled with immunoSEQ multiplex PCR; TCRdb holds only in-frame clones, not every one. In the table there are about 38,000 clones, over 80% of which are singletons. The sample was CD4+ or CD8+ T cells sorted from blood, taken in a trial of the OX40 agonist ivuxolimab. The receptors here all came from an adult with an advanced solid tumor such as melanoma, head and neck, liver or kidney cancer. Both conserved end residues are part of each CDR3. The order of the fields is J gene, clone size, D gene, V gene, CDR3 protein, CDR3 DNA. D genes are given only for firm matches. Some rows have no size entry. The others give once, few or many, or a class for an expanded clone.

TRBJ1-1	once	NA	TRBV5-1	CASSLPGNTEAFF	TGCGCCAGCAGCCTCCCGGGGAACACTGAAGCTTTCTTT
TRBJ2-5	NA	NA	TRBV18	CASSPLGGEDQETQYF	TGTGCCAGCTCACCTTTGGGGGGCGAGGACCAAGAGACCCAGTACTTC
TRBJ1-1	NA	NA	TRBV19	CASSTPAAKNTEAFF	TGTGCCAGTAGTACCCCGGCCGCCAAGAACACTGAAGCTTTCTTT
TRBJ2-5	NA	NA	TRBV6-1	CASSPTGLGETQYF	TGTGCCAGCAGCCCTACCGGACTGGGGGAGACCCAGTACTTC
TRBJ1-2	NA	NA	TRBV7-2	CASSSTPVRGYYGYTF	TGTGCCAGCAGCTCCACCCCAGTCAGGGGATACTATGGCTACACCTTC
TRBJ2-1	once	NA	TRBV30	CAWSVPPPGSSYNEQFF	TGTGCCTGGAGTGTACCGCCCCCCGGGAGCTCCTACAATGAGCAGTTCTTC
TRBJ1-5	NA	NA	TRBV6-1	CASSEAVGSNQPQHF	TGTGCCAGCAGTGAAGCGGTAGGGAGCAATCAGCCCCAGCATTTT
TRBJ1-1	NA	NA	TRBV5-6	CASSPLNTEAFF	TGTGCCAGCAGCCCGTTGAACACTGAAGCTTTCTTT
TRBJ1-5	NA	NA	TRBV6-5	CASSLRTDQPQHF	TGTGCCAGCAGTCTCCGGACGGATCAGCCCCAGCATTTT
TRBJ2-1	NA	NA	TRBV2	CASREGPAHNEQFF	TGTGCCAGCAGGGAGGGGCCGGCCCACAATGAGCAGTTCTTC
TRBJ1-1	once	NA	TRBV6-5	CASSYSRVGNTEAFF	TGTGCCAGCAGTTACTCGAGGGTAGGGAACACTGAAGCTTTCTTT
TRBJ2-1	NA	TRBD2	TRBV5-4	CASSLGGLAGFYNEQFF	TGTGCCAGCAGCTTGGGGGGACTAGCGGGATTCTACAATGAGCAGTTCTTC
TRBJ2-5	NA	TRBD1	TRBV15	CATSTDTGVVGETQYF	TGTGCCACCAGCACAGATACAGGGGTGGTTGGGGAGACCCAGTACTTC
TRBJ1-3	NA	NA	TRBV2	CATSGNTIYF	TGTGCCACCTCTGGAAACACCATATATTTT
TRBJ1-3	NA	NA	TRBV28	CASFPGPSGNTIYF	TGTGCCAGCTTCCCGGGCCCATCTGGAAACACCATATATTTT
TRBJ2-1	NA	NA	TRBV11-3	CASSTPLAPDEQFF	TGTGCCAGCAGCACACCGCTAGCCCCCGATGAGCAGTTCTTC